The 14 T cell receptor beta chains listed next were all sequenced from one sample in a study of T cells in tumors after PD-1 blockade. Measured with immunoSEQ multiplex PCR; TCRdb has only the in-frame clones, and not every one. The sample includes around 12,000 clones, roughly 63% seen only once; the top ten take roughly 15%. This specimen consisted of tumor tissue, obtained before anti-PD-1 treatment. The receptors come from a human donor with basal cell carcinoma.

V gene TRBV24-1 combines with J gene TRBJ2-5, with D perhaps assigned TRBD1 or TRBD2 (5 bases each). CDR3 size: 14 residues. Germline V lookup: CDR1 KGHDR, CDR2 SFDVKD. V lost 6 bases to trimming and J lost 5 bases, with 15 bases between them. DNA of the CDR3: TGTGCCACCAGTCCCAGGGACGGCCTGGAGACCCAGTACTTC. As protein: CATSPRDGLETQYF.

The chain uses TRBV6-1 and TRBJ2-7; D ambiguous. Germline V gene sequence: CDR1 MNHNS, CDR2 SASEGT. V lost 2 bases to trimming and J lost 3 bases, with 11 bases between them. There are 14 residues in the CDR3. The CDR3 reads CASSETADRYEQYF. CDR3 DNA sequence: TGTGCCAGCAGTGAAACGGCAGATCGCTACGAGCAGTACTTC.

The chain joins TRBV2 to TRBJ1-4, with 8 positions matching TRBD1. Trimming removed 7 bases from V and 0 bases from J; junction bases left unmatched: 4. Per the germline V gene, CDR1 is SNHLY and CDR2 is FYNNEI. The CDR3 is made up of 15 amino acids. The CDR3 coding sequence is TGTGCCAGCATCCGACAGGGGTCAACTAATGAAAAACTGTTTTTT. It translates to CASIRQGSTNEKLFF.

This clone was recorded a few times. V and J are TRBV6-5 and TRBJ2-2; 7 nucleotides line up with TRBD2. The CDR3 is 16 residues long. Germline assignment: CDR1 MNHEY and CDR2 SVGAGI. J gave up 2 bases and V 2 bases, and 5 bases lay outside the gene matches. CDR3 bases: TGTGCCAGCAGTTACCAGAAGCGGGGTAACACCGGGGAGCTGTTTTTT. This sequence encodes CASSYQKRGNTGELFF.

The chain recombines TRBV7-8 with TRBJ2-2, with D possibly TRBD2 on 6 matching bases. The CDR3 has 14 amino acids. The V gene's germline CDR1 is SGHVS and CDR2 FQNEAQ. The germline V and J ends were trimmed by 5 bases and 5 bases, with 12 bases remaining between them. The DNA of the CDR3 is TGTGCCAGCAGCGGAGAGCGGGCAACCGGGGAGCTGTTTTTT. This sequence encodes CASSGERATGELFF.

The chain joins TRBV27 to TRBJ2-3, with unresolved D. The CDR3 covers 16 residues. V was cut by 2 bases and J by 1 base, with 13 bases left in between. Germline V lookup: CDR1 MNHEY, CDR2 SMNVEV (reference sequence). The CDR3 DNA sequence: TGTGCCAGCAGTTTAATCTCGACTGTCCGCACAGATACGCAGTATTTT. Translation gives CASSLISTVRTDTQYF.

CDR3 nucleotide sequence: TGTGCCAGCAGTGAAGCCAGGGTCCAGTACTTC. Amino acid sequence: CASSEARVQYF. V and J are TRBV6-1 and TRBJ2-5; weak D call: TRBD1 (5 bases). The V gene's germline CDR1 is MNHNS and CDR2 SASEGT. The CDR3 totals 11 residues. The V and J ends lost 0 bases and 10 bases respectively, with 6 bases between them.

This sequence joins TRBV7-2 and TRBJ1-6, with TRBD1 matching 7 bases. The CDR3 contains 15 residues. The germline CDR1 and CDR2 sequences are SGHTA and FQGNSA. The V segment lost 4 bases and the J segment 5 bases; nucleotides outside the gene matches: 5. This CDR3 is CASSSRQGNNSPLHF. In DNA, the CDR3 is TGTGCCAGCAGCTCTAGACAGGGAAATAATTCACCCCTCCACTTT.

By share, this clone ranks as large. The chain employs TRBV6-6 and TRBJ1-6; no clear D. V was pared by 5 bases and J by 6 bases, with 14 bases between. Germline loops: CDR1 MNHNY, CDR2 SVGAGI (reference sequence). The CDR3 has 15 residues. DNA for the CDR3: TGTGCCAGCAGTCCCCTGGCGGCTCTTAATTCACCCCTCCACTTT. Its protein is CASSPLAALNSPLHF.

V and J are TRBV15 and TRBJ2-1; 11 bases align to TRBD2. The CDR3 has 18 residues. The germline V gene encodes CDR1 LNHNV and CDR2 YYDKDF (reference sequence). The junction had 17 bases not matched to a gene; V was cut back by 3 bases and J by 10 bases. In nucleotides, the CDR3 is TGTGCCACCAGCAGGGATTACGCCGGTAGCGGGAGGGCGGAGGAGCAGTTCTTC. As protein: CATSRDYAGSGRAEEQFF.

The V gene is TRBV6-4, the J gene TRBJ2-3; 7 bases fit TRBD1. Trimming at V came to 7 bases and at J to 2 bases, leaving 9 bases not matched to a gene. Looked up from germline, CDR1 is MRHNA and CDR2 is SNTAGT. The length of the CDR3 is 15 residues. CDR3 amino acids: CASNRQGPYTDTQYF. The CDR3 coding sequence is TGTGCCAGCAACCGACAGGGACCTTACACAGATACGCAGTATTTT.

This clone was recorded once. This chain joins TRBV10-3 and TRBJ1-5; a possible D gene is TRBD1 (5 bases). The CDR3 is made up of 13 amino acids. The ends were cut back, 9 bases at V and 3 bases at J, with 12 bases in the middle. Looked up from germline, CDR1 is ENHRY and CDR2 is SYGVKD. For the CDR3, the DNA is TGTGCCATGCAGGGAGACGCCAATCAGCCCCAGCATTTT. This translates into CAMQGDANQPQHF.

This clone has just a few counts. CDR3 sequence reads: CASSFLPLDTSNTGELFF. For the CDR3, the DNA is TGTGCCAGCAGCTTCCTCCCCCTGGACACGTCGAACACCGGGGAGCTGTTTTTT. The chain joins TRBV5-5 to TRBJ2-2, with D tentatively TRBD1 (5 bases). V was cut by 2 bases and J by 0 bases, with 17 bases left in between. The germline CDR1 and CDR2 sequences are SGHKS and YYEKEE (reference sequence). This CDR3 has 18 residues.

The gene calls are TRBV19 and TRBJ2-2; 10 nucleotides match TRBD2. Germline V gene data show CDR1 as LNHDA and CDR2 as SQIVND (reference sequence). V gave up 5 bases and J gave up 5 bases; unmatched junction bases: 8. The CDR3 contains 16 residues. The CDR3 sequence: CASSPPSGRRTGELFF. The DNA of the CDR3 is TGTGCCAGTAGTCCCCCTAGCGGGAGAAGAACCGGGGAGCTGTTTTTT.